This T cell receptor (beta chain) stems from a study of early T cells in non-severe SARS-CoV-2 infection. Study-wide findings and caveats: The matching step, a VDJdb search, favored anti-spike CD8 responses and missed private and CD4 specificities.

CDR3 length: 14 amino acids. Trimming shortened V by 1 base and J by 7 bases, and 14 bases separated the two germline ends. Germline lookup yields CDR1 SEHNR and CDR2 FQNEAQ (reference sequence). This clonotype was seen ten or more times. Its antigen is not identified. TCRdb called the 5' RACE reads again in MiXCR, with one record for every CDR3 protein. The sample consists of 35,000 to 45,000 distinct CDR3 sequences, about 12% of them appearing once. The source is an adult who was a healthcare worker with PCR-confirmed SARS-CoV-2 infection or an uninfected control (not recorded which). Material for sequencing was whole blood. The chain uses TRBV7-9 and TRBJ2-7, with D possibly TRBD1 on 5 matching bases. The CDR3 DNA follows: TGTGCCAGCAGCTTAGAATCCCAGGGTGGAGAGCAGTACTTC. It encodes CASSLESQGGEQYF.